A selection of T cell receptor beta chains follows, all from one sample in a study of T cell responses to AZD1222 COVID-19 vaccine. TCRdb's table, derived via immunoSEQ multiplex PCR, lists solely in-frame clones and lacks some. The sample records approximately 130,000 clones, roughly 90% being singletons. Sequenced here: peripheral blood, sampled on day 0 of AZD1222 vaccination. Every receptor here comes from an adult in good health. Each CDR3 is given with its conserved first and last residue. The order of the fields is V gene, D gene, CDR3 protein. D genes are given only for firm matches.

TRBV9 - CASSLDLSDGTGELFF
TRBV7-9 TRBD1 CASSSGTDNYSYGYTF
TRBV27 TRBD1 CASSSGTGPSPLHF
TRBV4-2 TRBD2 CASSRSFGLAGGNNEQFF
TRBV5-1 - CASSFGSGANTGELFF
TRBV4-3 - CASSQEDNPYNEQFF
TRBV15 - CATSKVDPGNSPLHF
TRBV6-1 - CASSELRQGSNQPQHF
TRBV28 - CASTEGGGWNSPLHF
TRBV5-6 - CASSLMVVGTDTQYF
TRBV29-1 - CSVGGARGQPQHF
TRBV12-3/TRBV12-4 - CASSSPGTYEQYF
TRBV5-8 - CASSLRPSDNLNYGYTF
TRBV28 TRBD1 CASSLLTGLDNSPLHF
TRBV7-9 TRBD1 CASSKRGTGYEQYF
TRBV27 TRBD1 CASSFDQRQGSSYNSPLHF
TRBV9 - CASSPLDTEAFF
TRBV4-3 - CASSQVVRAPNYGYTF
TRBV27 TRBD1 CASSRGTGEKLFF
TRBV7-9 TRBD2 CASSLGLADRYNEQFF
TRBV6-5 - CASSYRNTEAFF
TRBV6-5 - CASSSRRLFYNEQFF
TRBV7-2 - CASSDQGGAYEQYF
TRBV10-3 - CATSDRGGYYGYTF
TRBV6-4 TRBD1 CASRNNGTEYEQYF
TRBV3-1/TRBV3-2 TRBD1 CASSQEGHRGKANEKLFF
TRBV6-2/TRBV6-3 - CASSPGTLITFGSYNEQFF
TRBV7-2 - CASSFRLGRATNEKLFF
TRBV27 - CASSLVWGNTEAFF
TRBV3-1/TRBV3-2 - CASSRSLSKNQPQHF
TRBV5-1 - CASSGATENTEAFF
TRBV20-1 - CSASYWRVAYEQYF
TRBV19 - CASSTGPDRPSYEQYF
TRBV10-3 TRBD1 CAISESRHTGGGEQYF
TRBV6-2/TRBV6-3 - CASSYSNFRRTQPYYGYTF
TRBV24-1 - CATWDGYNEQFF
TRBV11-3 TRBD2 CASMARRGGGEQFF
TRBV19 - CASTWGAQPQHF
TRBV9 - CASSVTDTVSYEQYF
TRBV21-1 - CASSKVTGTGDEKLFF
TRBV19 - CASSIGTRYEQYF
TRBV29-1 TRBD2 CSVDPSGSSYEQYF
TRBV19 - CASSTMVKAGYEQYF
TRBV27 TRBD1 CASSLSGGQGPYEQYF
TRBV5-6 - CASSSPTVFYGYTF
TRBV29-1 - CSVEDATNEKLFF
TRBV19 TRBD1 CASTGGIRTSEQYF
TRBV29-1 - CSVGQVTDTQYF
TRBV12-3/TRBV12-4 - CASRRDTNYEQYF
TRBV5-4 - CASSPRRGVSTGELFF
TRBV7-2 TRBD2 CASSLILAGYQETQYF
TRBV19 TRBD1 CASSIDPGQLRREPEKLFF
TRBV6-5 TRBD1 CASTRSETGVAFF
TRBV10-3 TRBD1 CAISAKDRGRETQYF
TRBV6-4 - CASRDTDRFSEAFF
TRBV20-1 - CSASPRGSNQPQHF
TRBV11-2 - CASSLELGVNTEAFF